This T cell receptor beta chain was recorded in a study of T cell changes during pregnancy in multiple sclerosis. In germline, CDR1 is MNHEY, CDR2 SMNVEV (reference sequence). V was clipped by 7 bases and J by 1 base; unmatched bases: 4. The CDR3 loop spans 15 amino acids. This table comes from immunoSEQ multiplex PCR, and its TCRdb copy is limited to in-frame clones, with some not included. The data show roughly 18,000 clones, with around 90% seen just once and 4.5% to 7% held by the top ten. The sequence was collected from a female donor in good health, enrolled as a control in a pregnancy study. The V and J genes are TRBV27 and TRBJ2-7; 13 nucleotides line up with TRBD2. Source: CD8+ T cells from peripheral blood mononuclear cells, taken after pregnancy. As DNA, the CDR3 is TGTGCCAGCACCCTGACTAGCGGGGGGTCCTACGAGCAGTACTTC. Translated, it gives CASTLTSGGSYEQYF.